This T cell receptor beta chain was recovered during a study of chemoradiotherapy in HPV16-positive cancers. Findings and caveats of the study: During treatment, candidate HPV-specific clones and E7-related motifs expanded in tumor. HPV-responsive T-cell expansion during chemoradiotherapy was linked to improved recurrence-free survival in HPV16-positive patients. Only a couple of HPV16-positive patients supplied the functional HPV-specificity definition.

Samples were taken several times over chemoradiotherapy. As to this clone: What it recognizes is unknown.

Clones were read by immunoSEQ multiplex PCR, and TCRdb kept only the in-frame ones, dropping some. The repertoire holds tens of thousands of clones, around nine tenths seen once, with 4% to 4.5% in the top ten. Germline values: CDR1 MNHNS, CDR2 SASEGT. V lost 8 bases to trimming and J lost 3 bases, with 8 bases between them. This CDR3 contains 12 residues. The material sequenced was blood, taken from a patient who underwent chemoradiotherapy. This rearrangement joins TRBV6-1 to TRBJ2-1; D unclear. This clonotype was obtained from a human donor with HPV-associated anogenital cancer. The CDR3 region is CASLSYYNEQFF. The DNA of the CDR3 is TGTGCCAGCCTCTCTTACTACAATGAGCAGTTCTTC.